A selection of T cell receptor beta chains follows, all from one sample in a study of CD8+CD57+ T cells in acquired aplastic anemia. TCRdb ran MiXCR on the reads and lists one entry per CDR3 protein. In the table there are approximately 470,000 distinct CDR3 sequences, approximately 32% of which are singletons. The sample was sorted CD4+, CD8+, or CD8+CD57+ T cells (not recorded which) from PBMCs. Receptor source: a human donor with aplastic anemia. CDR3s include the opening cysteine and the closing phenylalanine or tryptophan. The listing skips clone size in some rows; elsewhere it reads once, few, many or a size class.

>.|TRBJ2-6|TRBV2
CASSEMGQGVAGANVLTF
>many|TRBJ1-5|TRBV11-2
CASSLGGRTFTSNQPQHF
>.|TRBJ2-2|TRBV24-1
CATPDRGGTGELFF
>.|TRBJ1-5|TRBV9
CASSVAPSYPQHF
>few|TRBJ2-2|TRBV19
CASSILAGVTGTGELFF
>.|TRBJ1-6|TRBV4-1
CASSQEPDVAPLHF
>.|TRBJ1-1|TRBV5-1
CASSLVPENTEAFF
>.|TRBJ2-5|TRBV20-1
CSAASGGHQETQYF
>many|TRBJ1-2|TRBV11-3
CASSLDPQSKYGYTF
>.|TRBJ2-6|TRBV5-6
CASRPTGTGANVLTF
>many|TRBJ2-7|TRBV6-1
CASSEQGYEQYF
>many|TRBJ2-5|TRBV7-9
CASSPTVQETQYF
>.|TRBJ1-2|TRBV7-8
CASSPRELDGYTF
>.|TRBJ1-2|TRBV25-1
CASSVGQGFNYGYTF
>.|TRBJ2-5|TRBV9
CASSDGQGASETQYF
>.|TRBJ1-1|TRBV20-1
CSAKWTGDEAFF
>many|TRBJ1-4|TRBV2
CASSELGQGDEKLFF
>few|TRBJ2-3|TRBV5-1
CASSLIAGGVTDTQYF
>.|TRBJ2-1|TRBV6-7
CASRKTSGVAYNEQFF
>few|TRBJ2-1|TRBV19
CASRHDREERYNEQFF
>.|TRBJ2-5|TRBV5-8
CASSLVVQYF
>.|TRBJ2-4|TRBV20-1
CSATRLSGGIPKNIQYF
>many|TRBJ2-5|TRBV7-3
CASSPTGTAQETQYF
>many|TRBJ2-3|TRBV15
CATSRDRQGRGDTQYF
>many|TRBJ2-6|TRBV9
CASSVAASGTLSGANVLTF
>.|TRBJ2-1|TRBV10-3
CAISESKGSGEQFF
>many|TRBJ1-1|TRBV7-9
CASSSPASTEAFF
>many|TRBJ2-1|TRBV10-3
CAIRGQDAEQFF
>.|TRBJ2-7|TRBV7-2
CASSLRGLAREQYF
>.|TRBJ2-7|TRBV18
CASSLTERYEQYF
>few|TRBJ1-6|TRBV7-9
CASSLAVSSPLHF
>many|TRBJ2-1|TRBV10-3
CAISPGTGRPDYNEQFF
>many|TRBJ2-2|TRBV10-3
CAISESGAGGPNTGELFF
>many|TRBJ1-5|TRBV2
CASHRDVNQPQHF
>many|TRBJ1-1|TRBV6-1
CASREGGSKTEAFF